This is a list of T cell receptor beta chains from one sample in a study of blood T cell repertoires in COVID-19. Some clones are missing from TCRdb's copy, which holds only in-frame ones; the method was immunoSEQ multiplex PCR. The sample shows under 300,000 clones, approximately 91% of them seen only once. The sequencing input was PBMCs or T cells enriched from blood (not recorded which). These TCRs come from a woman in her thirties or forties with acute COVID-19. Both conserved end residues are part of each CDR3. Fields, in order: clone size, D gene, V gene, J gene, CDR3 protein, CDR3 DNA. A D gene is named only where the DNA matches it firmly. Size is omitted from some rows. Given values are once, few, many or a class for expanded clones.

.	TRBD1	TRBV11-2	TRBJ1-1	CASSPETGTGSTEAFF	TGTGCCAGCAGCCCGGAAACGGGGACAGGGAGTACTGAAGCTTTCTTT
once	.	TRBV6-5	TRBJ1-4	CASSPGRALVGKLFF	TGTGCCAGCAGTCCAGGGAGGGCCTTAGTTGGAAAACTGTTTTTT
.	TRBD1	TRBV6-2/TRBV6-3	TRBJ1-1	CASSPLRGRTEAFF	TGTGCCAGCAGCCCGCTCAGGGGGCGCACTGAAGCTTTCTTT
.	TRBD2	TRBV11-1	TRBJ2-1	CASSLAGLAYNEQFF	TGTGCCAGCAGCTTGGCGGGACTAGCCTACAATGAGCAGTTCTTC
.	.	TRBV18	TRBJ1-1	CASSPQGGTEAFF	TGTGCCAGCTCACCACAGGGGGGGACTGAAGCTTTCTTT
once	TRBD1	TRBV28	TRBJ2-5	CASINRMDRWTQYF	TGTGCCAGCATAAACCGAATGGACAGGTGGACCCAGTACTTC
.	.	TRBV29-1	TRBJ1-2	CSVEDTIPYGYTF	TGCAGCGTTGAAGACACAATCCCCTATGGCTACACCTTC
.	.	TRBV27	TRBJ2-1	CASSGDWRTYNEQFF	TGTGCCAGCAGTGGCGACTGGCGGACCTACAATGAGCAGTTCTTC
.	.	TRBV27	TRBJ1-4	CASSLSGRGRTNEKLFF	TGTGCCAGCAGTTTATCGGGGAGGGGACGGACTAATGAAAAACTGTTTTTT
few	.	TRBV5-6	TRBJ2-1	CASSARLVDEQFF	TGTGCCAGCAGCGCCCGACTAGTAGATGAGCAGTTCTTC
.	.	TRBV20-1	TRBJ1-2	CSASPEGRAFGYTF	TGCAGTGCTAGTCCGGAGGGCAGGGCCTTTGGCTACACCTTC
.	TRBD2	TRBV2	TRBJ2-2	CASRTSGSMSTGELFF	TGTGCCAGCAGAACTAGCGGGAGTATGAGCACCGGGGAGCTGTTTTTT
once	TRBD1	TRBV19	TRBJ1-1	CASRKQGLMNTEAFF	TGTGCCAGTAGGAAACAGGGGTTGATGAACACTGAAGCTTTCTTT
.	TRBD1	TRBV7-2	TRBJ1-6	CASSYDRGSSPLHF	TGTGCCAGCAGCTACGACAGGGGGAGTTCACCCCTCCACTTT
.	TRBD1	TRBV4-1	TRBJ2-5	CASSQDGTGKETQYF	TGCGCCAGCAGCCAAGACGGGACAGGCAAAGAGACCCAGTACTTC
.	TRBD1	TRBV11-3	TRBJ2-2	CASSLRTGDTGELFF	TGTGCCAGCAGCTTGCGGACAGGGGACACCGGGGAGCTGTTTTTT
.	.	TRBV21-1	TRBJ2-7	CASSLIRDTSIGEQYF	TGTGCCAGCAGCCTGATCCGGGACACATCGATTGGCGAGCAGTACTTC
.	.	TRBV4-3	TRBJ2-7	CASSQDNSGTLEQYF	TGCGCCAGCAGCCAAGATAACAGCGGTACCTTGGAGCAGTACTTC
.	.	TRBV5-4	TRBJ1-1	CASSRSSRVKENTEAFF	TGTGCCAGCAGCCGGAGTAGCAGGGTAAAGGAGAACACTGAAGCTTTCTTT
.	.	TRBV6-5	TRBJ1-4	CASTRAEGEKLFF	TGTGCCAGCACCAGGGCCGAAGGGGAAAAACTGTTTTTT
.	TRBD1	TRBV7-9	TRBJ2-7	CASSRDSPYEQYF	TGTGCCAGCAGCCGGGACAGCCCCTACGAGCAGTACTTC
.	TRBD1	TRBV5-4	TRBJ1-6	CASSFTGGNSPLHF	TGTGCCAGCAGCTTTACAGGGGGTAATTCACCCCTCCACTTT
.	TRBD2	TRBV6-6	TRBJ2-3	CASSGSEKGGRKTDTQYF	TGTGCCAGCAGTGGATCTGAAAAAGGCGGGAGGAAAACAGATACGCAGTATTTT
.	TRBD2	TRBV7-9	TRBJ2-3	CASSLWTSGTDTQYF	TGTGCCAGCAGCTTATGGACTAGCGGCACAGATACGCAGTATTTT
.	.	TRBV5-1	TRBJ1-6	CASSTRDIYNSPLHF	TGCGCCAGCAGTACCCGGGACATATATAATTCACCCCTCCACTTT
.	.	TRBV6-5	TRBJ2-2	CASSYSRGNTGELFF	TGTGCCAGCAGTTACAGCCGGGGGAACACCGGGGAGCTGTTTTTT
.	.	TRBV7-3	TRBJ2-7	CASVGARNEQYF	TGTGCCAGCGTAGGGGCCAGGAACGAGCAGTACTTC
.	.	TRBV7-9	TRBJ1-1	CASNYNQVTEAFF	TGTGCCAGCAACTATAATCAAGTCACTGAAGCTTTCTTT
.	.	TRBV7-9	TRBJ1-1	CASSLEAGSYTEAFF	TGTGCCAGCAGCTTAGAGGCAGGTTCATACACTGAAGCTTTCTTT
.	.	TRBV9	TRBJ2-7	CASSVGGRAPYEQYF	TGTGCCAGCAGCGTAGGAGGCAGGGCTCCTTACGAGCAGTACTTC
.	TRBD2	TRBV29-1	TRBJ2-1	CSVSGGYNEQFF	TGCAGCGTTAGCGGGGGATACAATGAGCAGTTCTTC
.	.	TRBV20-1	TRBJ1-1	CSATDRYAFF	TGCAGTGCTACCGACAGGTACGCTTTCTTT
.	.	TRBV9	TRBJ2-3	CASSLGGTGTDTQYF	TGTGCCAGCAGTTTAGGGGGGACAGGCACAGATACGCAGTATTTT
.	.	TRBV24-1	TRBJ1-1	CATSDGTGHPEAFF	TGTGCCACCAGTGATGGAACAGGACACCCCGAAGCTTTCTTT
.	.	TRBV4-3	TRBJ2-3	CASSQWQSTDTQYF	TGCGCCAGCAGCCAGTGGCAGAGCACAGATACGCAGTATTTT
.	.	TRBV5-1	TRBJ1-2	CASSLGGDYGYTF	TGCGCCAGCAGCTTAGGGGGGGACTATGGCTACACCTTC
.	TRBD1	TRBV6-4	TRBJ2-1	CASMGTRGQGAIWDNEQFF	TGTGCCAGCATGGGGACGAGGGGACAGGGGGCGATTTGGGACAATGAGCAGTTCTTC
.	.	TRBV7-3	TRBJ2-1	CASSLNPSDEQFF	TGTGCCAGCAGCTTAAACCCAAGCGATGAGCAGTTCTTC
.	.	TRBV27	TRBJ1-1	CASSSFLRGYTEAFF	TGTGCCAGCTCTAGTTTTTTAAGGGGGTACACTGAAGCTTTCTTT
.	.	TRBV7-9	TRBJ1-1	CASSPGDGEAFF	TGTGCCAGCAGCCCAGGGGACGGTGAAGCTTTCTTT
.	TRBD1	TRBV5-4	TRBJ1-3	CASRDGQGAGNTIYF	TGTGCCAGCAGGGATGGACAGGGAGCTGGAAACACCATATATTTT
once	.	TRBV5-1	TRBJ1-1	CASRVRDTNTEAFF	TGCGCCAGCAGAGTCCGGGACACCAACACTGAAGCTTTCTTT
.	.	TRBV19	TRBJ2-1	CASSIRYEQFF	TGTGCCAGTAGTATTAGATACGAGCAGTTCTTC
.	TRBD1	TRBV7-2	TRBJ1-2	CASSLMTGAEGYTF	TGTGCCAGCAGCCTTATGACAGGGGCGGAGGGCTACACCTTC
few	.	TRBV7-2	TRBJ1-4	CASSNPGTLEKLFF	TGTGCCAGCTCGAACCCCGGGACACTCGAAAAACTGTTTTTT
.	.	TRBV2	TRBJ2-3	CASSSSLRDTQYF	TGTGCCAGCAGCTCCTCCTTGCGAGATACGCAGTATTTT
.	TRBD1	TRBV5-6	TRBJ1-2	CASSLGQGDPNYGYTF	TGTGCCAGCAGCTTGGGACAGGGAGATCCTAACTATGGCTACACCTTC
.	TRBD1	TRBV6-5	TRBJ2-3	CASSRTGSTDTQYF	TGTGCCAGCAGTAGGACAGGGAGCACAGATACGCAGTATTTT
.	.	TRBV29-1	TRBJ1-1	CSVRLQGTNTEAFF	TGCAGCGTAAGATTGCAGGGGACGAACACTGAAGCTTTCTTT
.	.	TRBV18	TRBJ1-1	CASKLRLEDTEAFF	TGTGCCAGTAAACTTAGACTTGAGGACACTGAAGCTTTCTTT
.	.	TRBV7-9	TRBJ1-2	CASSPDSNYGYTF	TGTGCCAGCAGCCCGGACAGTAACTATGGCTACACCTTC
.	.	TRBV2	TRBJ1-6	CASSVDALTHWRARDSPLHF	TGTGCCAGCAGTGTCGACGCCCTAACTCATTGGAGGGCGAGGGATTCACCCCTCCACTTT
.	.	TRBV3-1/TRBV3-2	TRBJ2-1	CASSVTYNEQFF	TGTGCCAGCAGCGTCACCTACAATGAGCAGTTCTTC
.	TRBD2	TRBV9	TRBJ2-3	CASSGRTSGGAFQYF	TGTGCCAGCAGCGGCCGGACTAGCGGGGGGGCATTTCAGTATTTT